The T cell receptor beta chain described here comes from a study of cytomegalovirus exposure and HLA in healthy donors. Study-level points and caveats: In a later analysis, a missense DCLRE1C variant was linked to TCR beta V- and J-gene trimming.

CDR1 is SGHVS and CDR2 is FNYEAQ in the germline V gene. The CDR3 runs 17 residues. V lost 2 bases, J lost 10 bases, and 21 bases lay in between. This clone was seen just once. No antigen is known for it. PCR employed 60 Vbeta and 13 Jbeta primers. Profiling relied on immunoSEQ multiplex PCR, and the TCRdb table lists in-frame clones only, not all of them. This sample has 50,000 to 70,000 clones; 77% occur once, and the top ten carry around 2.6%. This clonotype was sampled from a female donor in good health and CMV-seronegative. The rearrangement joins TRBV7-6 to TRBJ1-6, with D maybe TRBD1 (5 bases). Material for sequencing was PBMCs. The CDR3: CASSLRGRGGKWSPLHF. CDR3 in DNA: TGTGCCAGCAGCTTACGGGGCCGGGGGGGAAAGTGGTCACCCCTCCACTTT.